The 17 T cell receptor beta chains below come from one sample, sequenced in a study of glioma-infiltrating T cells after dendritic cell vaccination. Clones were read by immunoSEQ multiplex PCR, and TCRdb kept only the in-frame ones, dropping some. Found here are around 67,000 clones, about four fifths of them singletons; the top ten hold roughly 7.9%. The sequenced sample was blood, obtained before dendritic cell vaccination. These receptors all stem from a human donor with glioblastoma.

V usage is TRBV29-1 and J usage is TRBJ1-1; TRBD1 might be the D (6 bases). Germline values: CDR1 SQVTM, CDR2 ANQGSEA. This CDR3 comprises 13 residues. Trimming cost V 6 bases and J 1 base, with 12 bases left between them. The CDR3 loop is CSVATGQNTEAFF. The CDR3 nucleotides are TGCAGCGTCGCGACAGGACAGAACACTGAAGCTTTCTTT.

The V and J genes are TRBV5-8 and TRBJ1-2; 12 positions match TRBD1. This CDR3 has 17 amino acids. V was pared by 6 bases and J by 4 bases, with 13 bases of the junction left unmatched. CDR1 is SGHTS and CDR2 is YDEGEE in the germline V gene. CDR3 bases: TGTGCCAGCAACAGAAGAGGGACAGGGGGCCGAGCCTATGGCTACACCTTC. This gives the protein CASNRRGTGGRAYGYTF.

CDR3 DNA: TGTGCCAGCAGTGACTTTGGGGGGGAGGGCCCCTCCTACAATGAGCAGTTCTTC. It translates to CASSDFGGEGPSYNEQFF. V gene TRBV6-1 combines with J gene TRBJ2-1; 7 nucleotides agree with TRBD2. Per the germline V gene, CDR1 is MNHNS and CDR2 is SASEGT. V dropped 3 bases and J dropped 0; count of bases not matched to a gene: 11. This CDR3 comprises 18 residues.

CDR3 loop: CASSVEGDSEKLFF. In DNA, the CDR3 is TGTGCCAGCAGCGTAGAGGGGGATAGTGAAAAACTGTTTTTT. The chain carries TRBV9 and TRBJ1-4, with D possibly being TRBD1 (6 bases). V was cut by 0 bases and J by 7 bases, with 10 bases left in between. Germline loops: CDR1 SGDLS, CDR2 YYNGEE. CDR3 size: 14 residues. The variable domain in full, with the rest retrieved from reference TRBV9 and TRBJ1-4, is DSGVTQTPKHLITATGQRVTLRCSPRSGDLSVYWYQQSLDQGLQFLIQYYNGEERAKGNILERFSAQQFPDLHSELNLSSLELGDSALYFCASSVEGDSEKLFFGSGTQLSVL.

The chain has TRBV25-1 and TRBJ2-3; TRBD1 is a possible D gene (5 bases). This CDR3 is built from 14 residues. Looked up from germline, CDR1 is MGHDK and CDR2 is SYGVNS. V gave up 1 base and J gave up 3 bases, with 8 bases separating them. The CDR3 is CASSEFSGTDTQYF. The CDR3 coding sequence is TGTGCCAGCAGTGAATTCTCAGGGACAGATACGCAGTATTTT.

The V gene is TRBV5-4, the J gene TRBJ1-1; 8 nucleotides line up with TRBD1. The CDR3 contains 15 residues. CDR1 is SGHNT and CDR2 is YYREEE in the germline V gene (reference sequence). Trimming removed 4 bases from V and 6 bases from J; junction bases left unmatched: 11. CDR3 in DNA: TGTGCCAGCAGCGGGGACCCCAGGGGGCAAGCTGAAGCTTTCTTT. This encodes CASSGDPRGQAEAFF. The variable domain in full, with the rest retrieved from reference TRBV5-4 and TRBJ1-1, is ETGVTQSPTHLIKTRGQQVTLRCSSQSGHNTVSWYQQALGQGPQFIFQYYREEENGRGNFPPRFSGLQFPNYSSELNVNALELDDSALYLCASSGDPRGQAEAFFGQGTRLTVV.

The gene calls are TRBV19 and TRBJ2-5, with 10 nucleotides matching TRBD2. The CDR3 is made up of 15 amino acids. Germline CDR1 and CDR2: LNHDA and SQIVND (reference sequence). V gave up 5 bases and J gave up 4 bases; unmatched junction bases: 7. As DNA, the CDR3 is TGTGCCAGTAGTGTCCTAGCGGGGGTTGGAGAGACCCAGTACTTC. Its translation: CASSVLAGVGETQYF.

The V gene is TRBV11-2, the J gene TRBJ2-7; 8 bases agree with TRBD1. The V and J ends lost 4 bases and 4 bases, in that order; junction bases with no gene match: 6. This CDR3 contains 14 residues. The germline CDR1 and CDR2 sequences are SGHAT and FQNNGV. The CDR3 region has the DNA TGTGCCAGCAGCTACAGGACAGGGATTTACGAGCAGTACTTC. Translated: CASSYRTGIYEQYF.

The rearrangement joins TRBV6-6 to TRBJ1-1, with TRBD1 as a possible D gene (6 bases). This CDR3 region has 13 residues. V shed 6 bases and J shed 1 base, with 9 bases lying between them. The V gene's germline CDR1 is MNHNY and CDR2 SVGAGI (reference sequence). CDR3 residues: CASRGDTNTEAFF. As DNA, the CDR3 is TGTGCCAGCAGGGGGGACACGAACACTGAAGCTTTCTTT.

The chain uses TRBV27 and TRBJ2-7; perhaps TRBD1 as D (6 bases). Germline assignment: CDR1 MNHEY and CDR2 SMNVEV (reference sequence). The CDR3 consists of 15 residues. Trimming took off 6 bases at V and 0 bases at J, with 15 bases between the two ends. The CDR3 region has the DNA TGTGCCAGCAGCCTGGACAGTTACAGCTCCTACGAGCAGTACTTC. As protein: CASSLDSYSSYEQYF.

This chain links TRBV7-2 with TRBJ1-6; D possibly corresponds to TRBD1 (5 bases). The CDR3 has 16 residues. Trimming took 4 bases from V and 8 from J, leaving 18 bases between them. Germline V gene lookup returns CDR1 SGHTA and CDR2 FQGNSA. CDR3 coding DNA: TGTGCCAGCAGCTGGGTGAGAGTTACGGGGGATTCACCCCTCCACTTT. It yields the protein CASSWVRVTGDSPLHF.

This CDR3 reads CAWEEDRVTSGYTF. The CDR3 DNA reads TGTGCCTGGGAGGAGGACAGGGTAACGAGTGGCTACACCTTC. The V and J genes are TRBV30 and TRBJ1-2; 8 nucleotides line up with TRBD1. The length of the CDR3 is 14 residues. Germline trimming cut 5 bases from V and 7 bases from J; bases unmatched to any gene: 12. The germline CDR1 and CDR2 sequences are GTSNPN and SVGIG (reference sequence).

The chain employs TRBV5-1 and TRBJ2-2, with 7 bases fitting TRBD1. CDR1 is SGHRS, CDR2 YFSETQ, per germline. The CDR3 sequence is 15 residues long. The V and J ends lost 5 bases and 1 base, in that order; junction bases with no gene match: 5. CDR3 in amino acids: CASRDDRVNTGELFF. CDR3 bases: TGCGCCAGCAGGGATGACAGGGTGAACACCGGGGAGCTGTTTTTT. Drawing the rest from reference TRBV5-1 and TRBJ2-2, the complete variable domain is KAGVTQTPRYLIKTRGQQVTLSCSPISGHRSVSWYQQTPGQGLQFLFEYFSETQRNKGNFPGRFSGRQFSNSRSEMNVSTLELGDSALYLCASRDDRVNTGELFFGEGSRLTVL.

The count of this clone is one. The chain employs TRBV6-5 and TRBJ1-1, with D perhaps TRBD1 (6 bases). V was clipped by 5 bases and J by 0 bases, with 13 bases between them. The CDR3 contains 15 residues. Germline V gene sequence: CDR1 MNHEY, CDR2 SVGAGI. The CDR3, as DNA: TGTGCCAGCAGTACCGACCAGGGGATGAACACTGAAGCTTTCTTT. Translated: CASSTDQGMNTEAFF.

The CDR3, as DNA: TGTGCCAGCAGCTTGGCTGGGGGGGCGCTTGTTAATGAGCAGTTCTTC. It specifies CASSLAGGALVNEQFF. The chain has TRBV5-4 and TRBJ2-1; tentative D call: TRBD2 (7 bases). The CDR3 length is 16 residues. V dropped 0 bases and J dropped 7 bases, with 17 bases sitting between them. The germline CDR1 and CDR2 sequences are SGHNT and YYREEE (reference sequence).

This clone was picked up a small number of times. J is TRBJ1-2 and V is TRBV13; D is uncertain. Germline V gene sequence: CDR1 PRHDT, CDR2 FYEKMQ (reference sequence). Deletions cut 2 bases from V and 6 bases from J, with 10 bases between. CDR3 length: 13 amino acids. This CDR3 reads CASSLSSENGYTF. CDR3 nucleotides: TGTGCCAGCAGCTTAAGCTCCGAGAATGGCTACACCTTC.

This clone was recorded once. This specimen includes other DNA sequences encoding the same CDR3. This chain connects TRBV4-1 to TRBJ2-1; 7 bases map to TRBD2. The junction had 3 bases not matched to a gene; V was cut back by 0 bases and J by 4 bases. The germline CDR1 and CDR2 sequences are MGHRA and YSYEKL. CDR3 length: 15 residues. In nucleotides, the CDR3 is TGCGCCAGCAGCCAAGACATGCGGGGGTACAATGAGCAGTTCTTC. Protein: CASSQDMRGYNEQFF.